This T cell receptor beta chain emerged from a study of blood T cell repertoires in COVID-19. Study at large: Whether acute or convalescent, the COVID-19 samples came from the United States, Italy and Spain. T cells, B-cell-depleted T cells, or PBMCs supplied cDNA or gDNA.

This CDR3 has 17 residues. Germline V lookup: CDR1 LNHDA, CDR2 SQIVND (reference sequence). The V and J ends lost 6 bases and 9 bases respectively, with 26 bases between them. Per the study methods: Reference gene primer amplification yielded estimated nucleated cell counts. The repertoire was sequenced with immunoSEQ multiplex PCR; TCRdb's copy has only in-frame clones and lacks some. The DNA gave D and trimming, while V, J and clone size come from that table. Here the sample spans about 42,000 clones, 80% to 90% being singletons. The sequence came from a human donor in a cohort sampled during active COVID-19. The specimen was peripheral blood. This chain links TRBV19 with TRBJ2-2; possibly TRBD1 for D (7 bases). In DNA form, the CDR3 reads TGTGCCAGTAGACCCTACCAGGGGGGAACGCCTTCTAGGGAGCTGTTTTTT. Its translation: CASRPYQGGTPSRELFF. Combining the CDR3 with reference TRBV19 and TRBJ2-2 gives the whole variable domain DGGITQSPKYLFRKEGQNVTLSCEQNLNHDAMYWYRQDPGQGLRLIYYSQIVNDFQKGDIAEGYSVSREKKESFPLTVTSAQKNPTAFYLCASRPYQGGTPSRELFFGEGSRLTVL.